These T cell receptor beta chains were read from a single sample in a study of Ad26.COV2.S vaccination and SARS-CoV-2 variants. Sequencing was performed with immunoSEQ multiplex PCR; in TCRdb, only in-frame clones are kept and a portion is missing. The table includes approximately 500,000 clones, around 85% detected once. The sample here was peripheral blood, taken in a trial of Ad26.COV2.S vaccine versus placebo. Receptors were obtained from a person between 18 and 65 years old who received the Ad26.COV2.S COVID-19 vaccine or a placebo. CDR3s include the opening cysteine and the closing phenylalanine or tryptophan. Fields, in order: D gene, clone size, V gene, J gene, CDR3 length, CDR3 protein, CDR3 DNA. A D gene is named only where the DNA matches it firmly. Expanded clones are given a class, and other clones once, few, many or no size at all.

D gene: TRBD2
clone size: NA
V gene: TRBV7-6
J gene: TRBJ2-7
CDR3 length: 18
CDR3 protein: CASSSRTSGRALQDEQYF
CDR3 DNA: TGTGCCAGCAGCTCTCGGACTAGCGGGAGGGCCCTCCAGGACGAGCAGTACTTC

D gene: TRBD1
clone size: few
V gene: TRBV10-3
J gene: TRBJ2-5
CDR3 length: 17
CDR3 protein: CATGTGGGPRGGETQYF
CDR3 DNA: TGTGCCACCGGGACAGGGGGAGGACCTAGAGGTGGAGAGACCCAGTACTTC

D gene: NA
clone size: NA
V gene: TRBV2
J gene: TRBJ2-3
CDR3 length: 12
CDR3 protein: CASSEGVKGQYF
CDR3 DNA: TGTGCCAGCAGTGAAGGGGTCAAGGGGCAGTATTTT

D gene: NA
clone size: NA
V gene: TRBV5-1
J gene: TRBJ1-1
CDR3 length: 16
CDR3 protein: CASSLGWGAVNTEAFF
CDR3 DNA: TGCGCCAGCAGCTTGGGCTGGGGGGCCGTGAACACTGAAGCTTTCTTT

D gene: NA
clone size: NA
V gene: TRBV6-1
J gene: TRBJ1-5
CDR3 length: 15
CDR3 protein: CASSEPQGNYQPQHF
CDR3 DNA: TGTGCCAGCAGTGAGCCCCAAGGTAATTATCAGCCCCAGCATTTT

D gene: NA
clone size: NA
V gene: TRBV5-1
J gene: TRBJ2-7
CDR3 length: 16
CDR3 protein: CASSSRRGQGWDEQYF
CDR3 DNA: TGCGCCAGCAGCTCCCGGAGGGGCCAGGGTTGGGACGAGCAGTACTTC

D gene: TRBD2
clone size: NA
V gene: TRBV18
J gene: TRBJ2-7
CDR3 length: 14
CDR3 protein: CASSSSGSSYEQYF
CDR3 DNA: TGTGCCAGCTCTTCTAGCGGGAGCTCCTACGAGCAGTACTTC

D gene: NA
clone size: NA
V gene: TRBV11-1
J gene: TRBJ2-7
CDR3 length: 15
CDR3 protein: CASSPPTRAANEQYF
CDR3 DNA: TGTGCCAGCAGCCCCCCGACCCGGGCCGCAAACGAGCAGTACTTC

D gene: NA
clone size: NA
V gene: TRBV7-2
J gene: TRBJ1-2
CDR3 length: 14
CDR3 protein: CASSPRWGNYGYTF
CDR3 DNA: TGTGCCAGCAGCCCAAGGTGGGGCAACTATGGCTACACCTTC

D gene: NA
clone size: NA
V gene: TRBV2
J gene: TRBJ1-2
CDR3 length: 15
CDR3 protein: CASSAGTGGYYGYTF
CDR3 DNA: TGTGCCAGCAGTGCTGGGACCGGGGGTTACTATGGCTACACCTTC

D gene: NA
clone size: NA
V gene: TRBV9
J gene: TRBJ1-1
CDR3 length: 14
CDR3 protein: CASSVSGERTEAFF
CDR3 DNA: TGTGCCAGCAGCGTATCAGGGGAGAGGACTGAAGCTTTCTTT

D gene: NA
clone size: NA
V gene: TRBV21-1
J gene: TRBJ1-1
CDR3 length: 15
CDR3 protein: CASSSTDRGNTEAFF
CDR3 DNA: TGTGCCAGCAGCAGCACGGACAGGGGGAACACTGAAGCTTTCTTT

D gene: NA
clone size: NA
V gene: TRBV5-4
J gene: TRBJ2-2
CDR3 length: 17
CDR3 protein: CASSPGPGGTNTGELFF
CDR3 DNA: TGTGCCAGCAGCCCGGGACCTGGCGGGACGAACACCGGGGAGCTGTTTTTT

D gene: NA
clone size: NA
V gene: TRBV21-1
J gene: TRBJ2-5
CDR3 length: 22
CDR3 protein: CASSKVSTLTSSGVPLAETQYF
CDR3 DNA: TGTGCCAGCAGCAAAGTATCGACCCTGACTTCTAGCGGGGTCCCATTGGCGGAGACCCAGTACTTC

D gene: NA
clone size: NA
V gene: TRBV6-2/TRBV6-3
J gene: TRBJ2-1
CDR3 length: 16
CDR3 protein: CASSYSGQNTRIGQFF
CDR3 DNA: TGTGCCAGCAGTTACTCAGGACAGAACACTAGAATAGGGCAGTTCTTC

D gene: NA
clone size: NA
V gene: TRBV7-2
J gene: TRBJ2-5
CDR3 length: 17
CDR3 protein: CASSPASGGRNQETQYF
CDR3 DNA: TGTGCCAGCAGCCCGGCCAGCGGCGGGCGCAACCAAGAGACCCAGTACTTC

D gene: NA
clone size: NA
V gene: TRBV7-9
J gene: TRBJ1-1
CDR3 length: 13
CDR3 protein: CASSLSGQTEAFF
CDR3 DNA: TGTGCCAGCAGCCTCTCAGGTCAAACCGAAGCTTTCTTT

D gene: NA
clone size: NA
V gene: TRBV2
J gene: TRBJ1-4
CDR3 length: 18
CDR3 protein: CASSERRRGTNDAEKLFF
CDR3 DNA: TGTGCCAGCAGTGAACGGAGAAGGGGGACTAATGATGCGGAAAAACTGTTTTTT

D gene: NA
clone size: NA
V gene: TRBV4-2
J gene: TRBJ2-5
CDR3 length: 17
CDR3 protein: CASSQDPATSWGETQYF
CDR3 DNA: TGTGCCAGCAGCCAAGATCCGGCAACCTCATGGGGAGAGACCCAGTACTTC

D gene: NA
clone size: NA
V gene: TRBV5-8
J gene: TRBJ1-5
CDR3 length: 13
CDR3 protein: CASSSPILGPQHF
CDR3 DNA: TGTGCCAGCAGCTCACCCATCCTTGGGCCCCAGCATTTT

D gene: NA
clone size: NA
V gene: TRBV28
J gene: TRBJ2-7
CDR3 length: 13
CDR3 protein: CASGRGRAYEQYF
CDR3 DNA: TGTGCCAGTGGCCGGGGCAGGGCCTACGAGCAGTACTTC

D gene: NA
clone size: once
V gene: TRBV28
J gene: TRBJ1-1
CDR3 length: 15
CDR3 protein: CASRREGHQNTEAFF
CDR3 DNA: TGTGCCAGCAGGAGGGAGGGACACCAGAACACTGAAGCTTTCTTT

D gene: TRBD1
clone size: NA
V gene: TRBV12-3/TRBV12-4
J gene: TRBJ1-1
CDR3 length: 13
CDR3 protein: CASSLSTGGEAFF
CDR3 DNA: TGTGCCAGCAGTTTAAGCACAGGGGGTGAAGCTTTCTTT

D gene: TRBD1
clone size: once
V gene: TRBV28
J gene: TRBJ1-4
CDR3 length: 14
CDR3 protein: CASGHRGRGEKLFF
CDR3 DNA: TGTGCCAGCGGGCACAGGGGGCGTGGGGAAAAACTGTTTTTT

D gene: NA
clone size: NA
V gene: TRBV7-9
J gene: TRBJ2-1
CDR3 length: 16
CDR3 protein: CALAGPSGQLYNEQFF
CDR3 DNA: TGTGCCCTCGCGGGCCCCAGCGGACAGCTCTACAATGAGCAGTTCTTC

D gene: NA
clone size: NA
V gene: TRBV28
J gene: TRBJ1-5
CDR3 length: 15
CDR3 protein: CASSFRRALGQPQHF
CDR3 DNA: TGTGCCAGCAGCTTTAGGAGGGCCCTTGGGCAGCCCCAGCATTTT

D gene: TRBD2
clone size: NA
V gene: TRBV3-1/TRBV3-2
J gene: TRBJ2-1
CDR3 length: 19
CDR3 protein: CASSPEASGRAKSYNEQFF
CDR3 DNA: TGTGCCAGCAGCCCCGAGGCTAGCGGGAGGGCCAAATCGTACAATGAGCAGTTCTTC

D gene: NA
clone size: few
V gene: TRBV27
J gene: TRBJ1-5
CDR3 length: 14
CDR3 protein: CASSPRQPNQPQHF
CDR3 DNA: TGTGCCAGCAGTCCTCGACAGCCCAATCAGCCCCAGCATTTT

D gene: NA
clone size: NA
V gene: TRBV20-1
J gene: TRBJ1-1
CDR3 length: 11
CDR3 protein: CSARGRIEAFF
CDR3 DNA: TGCAGTGCTAGAGGACGGATTGAAGCTTTCTTT

D gene: NA
clone size: NA
V gene: TRBV28
J gene: TRBJ2-3
CDR3 length: 16
CDR3 protein: CASSLGTTGSRYTQYF
CDR3 DNA: TGTGCCAGCAGTTTGGGGACGACCGGGAGCCGATATACGCAGTATTTT

D gene: NA
clone size: few
V gene: TRBV7-9
J gene: TRBJ1-2
CDR3 length: 13
CDR3 protein: CASSSMGKNGYTF
CDR3 DNA: TGTGCCAGCAGCTCTATGGGGAAGAATGGCTACACCTTC

D gene: TRBD2
clone size: NA
V gene: TRBV28
J gene: TRBJ2-7
CDR3 length: 16
CDR3 protein: CASSSASSGSSYEQYF
CDR3 DNA: TGTGCCAGCAGTTCCGCTTCAAGCGGGAGCTCCTACGAGCAGTACTTC

D gene: NA
clone size: NA
V gene: TRBV28
J gene: TRBJ1-1
CDR3 length: 15
CDR3 protein: CASSPSRARGTEAFF
CDR3 DNA: TGTGCCAGCAGTCCATCCCGGGCCCGCGGAACTGAAGCTTTCTTT

D gene: NA
clone size: NA
V gene: TRBV18
J gene: TRBJ2-7
CDR3 length: 13
CDR3 protein: CASSPLREYEQYF
CDR3 DNA: TGTGCCAGCTCACCACTGCGCGAGTACGAGCAGTACTTC

D gene: NA
clone size: NA
V gene: TRBV11-2
J gene: TRBJ1-2
CDR3 length: 16
CDR3 protein: CASSFGAPRADYGYTF
CDR3 DNA: TGTGCCAGCAGCTTCGGGGCCCCGAGAGCCGACTATGGCTACACCTTC

D gene: NA
clone size: NA
V gene: TRBV5-1
J gene: TRBJ1-6
CDR3 length: 14
CDR3 protein: CASSPSGSGSPLHF
CDR3 DNA: TGCGCCAGCAGCCCGTCTGGTTCAGGATCACCCCTCCACTTT

D gene: NA
clone size: NA
V gene: TRBV13
J gene: TRBJ2-1
CDR3 length: 15
CDR3 protein: CASSRGQLWANEQFF
CDR3 DNA: TGTGCCAGCAGCCGGGGCCAATTGTGGGCAAATGAGCAGTTCTTC

D gene: NA
clone size: NA
V gene: TRBV9
J gene: TRBJ2-3
CDR3 length: 14
CDR3 protein: CASSGPGLTDTQYF
CDR3 DNA: TGTGCCAGCAGCGGTCCGGGACTCACAGATACGCAGTATTTT

D gene: NA
clone size: NA
V gene: TRBV5-1
J gene: TRBJ1-5
CDR3 length: 13
CDR3 protein: CASSLGDDQPQHF
CDR3 DNA: TGCGCCAGCAGCTTGGGAGACGATCAGCCCCAGCATTTT

D gene: NA
clone size: NA
V gene: TRBV7-2
J gene: TRBJ1-2
CDR3 length: 17
CDR3 protein: CASSSRAASTANYGYTF
CDR3 DNA: TGTGCCAGCAGCTCCCGCGCGGCCTCGACGGCTAACTATGGCTACACCTTC